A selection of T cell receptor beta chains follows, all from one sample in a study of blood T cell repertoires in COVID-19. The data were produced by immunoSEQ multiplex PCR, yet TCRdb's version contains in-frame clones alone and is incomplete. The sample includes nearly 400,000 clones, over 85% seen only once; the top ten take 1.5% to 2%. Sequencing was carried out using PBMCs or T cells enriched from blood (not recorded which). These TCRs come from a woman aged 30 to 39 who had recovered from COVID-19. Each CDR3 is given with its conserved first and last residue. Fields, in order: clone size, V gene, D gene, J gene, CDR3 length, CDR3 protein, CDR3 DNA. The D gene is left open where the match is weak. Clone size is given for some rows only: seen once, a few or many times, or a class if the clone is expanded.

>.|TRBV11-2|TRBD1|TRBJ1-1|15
CASRPGQGAGTEAFF
TGTGCCAGCAGGCCGGGACAGGGGGCGGGCACTGAAGCTTTCTTT
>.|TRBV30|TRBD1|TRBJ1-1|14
CASSRGTVNTEAFF
TGTGCTTCCAGTCGAGGGACAGTGAACACTGAAGCTTTCTTT
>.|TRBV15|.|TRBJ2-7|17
CATSRQTRRGSSYEQYF
TGTGCCACCAGCAGACAAACCAGGAGAGGGAGCTCCTACGAGCAGTACTTC
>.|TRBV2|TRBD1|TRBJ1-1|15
CASRAGTAENTEAFF
TGTGCCAGCAGGGCGGGGACAGCGGAGAACACTGAAGCTTTCTTT
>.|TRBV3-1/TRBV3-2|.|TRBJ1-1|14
CASSHSRDRAEAFF
TGTGCCAGCAGCCATTCCAGGGATCGGGCTGAAGCTTTCTTT
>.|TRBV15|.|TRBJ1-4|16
CATSREFSRGNEKLFF
TGTGCCACCAGCAGAGAGTTCAGTAGGGGAAATGAAAAACTGTTTTTT
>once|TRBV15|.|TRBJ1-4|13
CATRAGYNEKLFF
TGTGCCACCAGAGCAGGGTATAATGAAAAACTGTTTTTT
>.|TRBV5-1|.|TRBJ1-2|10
CAVQNYGYTF
TGCGCCGTTCAAAACTATGGCTACACCTTC
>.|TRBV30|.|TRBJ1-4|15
CAWNPRGTPNEKLFF
TGTGCCTGGAACCCCCGCGGGACCCCTAATGAAAAACTGTTTTTT
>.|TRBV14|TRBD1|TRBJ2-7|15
CASSLDRGDAYEQYF
TGTGCCAGCAGCCTGGACAGGGGGGACGCCTACGAGCAGTACTTC
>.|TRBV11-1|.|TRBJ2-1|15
CASRFGQSSYNEQFF
TGTGCCAGCAGGTTCGGACAGTCCTCCTACAATGAGCAGTTCTTC
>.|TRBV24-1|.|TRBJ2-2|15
CATSRRGMNTGELFF
TGTGCCACCAGTAGAAGGGGGATGAACACCGGGGAGCTGTTTTTT
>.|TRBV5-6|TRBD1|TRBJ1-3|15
CASSWGTGAGNTIYF
TGTGCCAGCAGCTGGGGGACAGGGGCTGGAAACACCATATATTTT
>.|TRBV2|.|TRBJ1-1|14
CASSYFRENTEAFF
TGTGCCAGCAGTTACTTCCGGGAGAACACTGAAGCTTTCTTT
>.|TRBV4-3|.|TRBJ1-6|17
CASSQEAASSYNSPLHF
TGCGCCAGCAGCCAAGAGGCCGCAAGCTCCTATAATTCACCCCTCCACTTT
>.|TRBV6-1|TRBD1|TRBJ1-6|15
CASRRDRGFSSPLHF
TGTGCCAGCAGGAGGGACAGGGGTTTTTCTTCACCCCTCCACTTT
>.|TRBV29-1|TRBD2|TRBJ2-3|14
CSVEDWLAGGTQYF
TGCAGCGTTGAGGATTGGCTAGCGGGAGGAACGCAGTATTTT
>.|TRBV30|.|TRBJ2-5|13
CAWEKIAGETQYF
TGTGCCTGGGAGAAGATAGCCGGAGAGACCCAGTACTTC
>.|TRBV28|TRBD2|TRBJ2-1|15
CASSLSSGSFGEQFF
TGTGCCAGCAGTTTGTCTAGCGGGAGCTTCGGTGAGCAGTTCTTC
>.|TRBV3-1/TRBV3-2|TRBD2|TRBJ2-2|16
CASSQDPRGGRGELFF
TGTGCCAGCAGCCAAGATCCACGGGGGGGCCGGGGGGAGCTGTTTTTT
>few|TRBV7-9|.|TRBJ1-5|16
CASSPTGIVGNQPQHF
TGTGCCAGCAGCCCGACAGGAATCGTCGGCAATCAGCCCCAGCATTTT
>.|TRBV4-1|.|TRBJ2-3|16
CASSQPGQLSTDTQYF
TGCGCCAGCAGCCAGCCGGGACAACTGAGCACAGATACGCAGTATTTT
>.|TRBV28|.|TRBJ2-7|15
CASSLTIIASYEQYF
TGTGCCAGCAGCCTGACGATCATAGCTTCCTACGAGCAGTACTTC
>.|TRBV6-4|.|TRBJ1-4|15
CASSEFTGTNEKLFF
TGTGCCAGCAGTGAATTTACAGGGACTAATGAAAAACTGTTTTTT
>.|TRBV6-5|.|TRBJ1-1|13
CASRLRGNTEAFF
TGTGCCAGCAGGCTGCGAGGGAACACTGAAGCTTTCTTT
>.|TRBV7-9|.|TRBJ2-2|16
CASSRTGTSNTGELFF
TGTGCCAGCAGCCGAACCGGGACATCGAACACCGGGGAGCTGTTTTTT
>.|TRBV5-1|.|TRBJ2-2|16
CASSSGTGLNTGELFF
TGCGCCAGCAGCAGCGGGACAGGACTGAACACCGGGGAGCTGTTTTTT
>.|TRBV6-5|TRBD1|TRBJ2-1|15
CATADPGQGFHEQFF
TGTGCCACGGCCGACCCGGGACAGGGGTTCCATGAGCAGTTCTTC
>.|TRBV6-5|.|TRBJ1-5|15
CASSPDRLGGQPQHF
TGTGCCAGCAGTCCCGACAGACTTGGCGGTCAGCCCCAGCATTTT
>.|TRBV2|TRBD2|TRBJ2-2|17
CAILGTSGRENTGELFF
TGTGCCATCTTGGGGACTAGCGGGCGCGAGAACACCGGGGAGCTGTTTTTT
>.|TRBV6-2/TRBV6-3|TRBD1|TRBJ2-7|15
CASSPSTGGSYEQYF
TGTGCCAGCAGTCCCTCGACAGGGGGCTCCTACGAGCAGTACTTC
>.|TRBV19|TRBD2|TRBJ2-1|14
CASSRSGGAREQFF
TGTGCCAGTAGTCGTAGCGGGGGGGCACGTGAGCAGTTCTTC
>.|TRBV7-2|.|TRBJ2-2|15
CASSLAARATGELFF
TGTGCCAGCAGCTTAGCGGCTAGAGCCACCGGGGAGCTGTTTTTT
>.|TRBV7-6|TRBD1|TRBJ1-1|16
CASSLGNRGRGTEAFF
TGTGCCAGCAGCTTGGGTAACAGGGGGCGCGGGACTGAAGCTTTCTTT
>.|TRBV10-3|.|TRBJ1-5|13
CAISESTGQPQHF
TGTGCCATCAGTGAGTCGACTGGCCAGCCCCAGCATTTT
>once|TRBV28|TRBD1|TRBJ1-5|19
CASSLRRGQGLRSNQPQHF
TGTGCCAGCAGTTTACGGCGGGGACAGGGCTTGCGTAGCAATCAGCCCCAGCATTTT
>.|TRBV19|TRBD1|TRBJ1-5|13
CATQTGASQPQHF
TGTGCCACCCAGACAGGGGCGAGTCAGCCCCAGCATTTT
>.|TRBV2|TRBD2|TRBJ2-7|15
CASSELSGSAYEQYF
TGTGCCAGCAGTGAACTTAGCGGGTCTGCCTACGAGCAGTACTTC
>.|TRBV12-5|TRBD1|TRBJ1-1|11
CASGTGVTAFF
TGTGCTAGTGGGACAGGGGTTACGGCTTTCTTT
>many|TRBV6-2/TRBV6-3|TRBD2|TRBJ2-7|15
CASSYGISGAYEQYF
TGTGCCAGCAGTTACGGTATTAGCGGGGCCTACGAGCAGTACTTC
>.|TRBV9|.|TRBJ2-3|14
CASSVAGSTDTQYF
TGTGCCAGCAGCGTAGCGGGTAGCACAGATACGCAGTATTTT
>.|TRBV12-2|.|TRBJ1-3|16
CASRLTPHHSGNTIYF
TGTGCAAGTCGCTTAACTCCCCACCACTCTGGAAACACCATATATTTT
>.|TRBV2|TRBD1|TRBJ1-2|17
CASRANRGPIENYGYTF
TGTGCCAGCAGAGCTAACAGGGGGCCAATTGAAAACTATGGCTACACCTTC
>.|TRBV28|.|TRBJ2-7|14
CASSPAGLAYEQYF
TGTGCCAGCAGTCCGGCGGGGCTAGCCTACGAGCAGTACTTC
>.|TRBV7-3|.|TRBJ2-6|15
CASGQALEGTNVLTF
TGTGCCAGTGGACAGGCACTGGAGGGGACCAACGTCCTGACTTTC